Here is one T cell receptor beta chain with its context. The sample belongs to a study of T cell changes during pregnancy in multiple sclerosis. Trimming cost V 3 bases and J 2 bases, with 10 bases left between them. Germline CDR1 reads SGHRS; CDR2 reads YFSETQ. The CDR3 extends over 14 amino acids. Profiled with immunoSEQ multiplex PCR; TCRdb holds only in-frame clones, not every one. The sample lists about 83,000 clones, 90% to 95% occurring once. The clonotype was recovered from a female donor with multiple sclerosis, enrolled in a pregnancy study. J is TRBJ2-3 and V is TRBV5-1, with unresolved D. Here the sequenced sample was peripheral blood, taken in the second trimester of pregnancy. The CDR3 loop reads CASSWSRYTDTQYF. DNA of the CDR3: TGCGCCAGCAGCTGGAGTAGATACACAGATACGCAGTATTTT.